Shown below are 27 T cell receptor beta chains from a single sample sequenced in a study of cytomegalovirus exposure and HLA in healthy donors. Vbeta (60) and Jbeta (13) primers were used in the PCR. TCRdb's copy holds only in-frame clones and misses some; the assay was immunoSEQ multiplex PCR. In the table there are around 210,000 clones, about three quarters of which are singletons. Material for sequencing was PBMCs. Receptors originate from a boy aged 10-17 years in good health and CMV-seronegative.

This chain uses TRBV6-5 with TRBJ2-7, with a possible D match to TRBD2 (6 bases). Germline V gene sequence: CDR1 MNHEY, CDR2 SVGAGI. Trimming removed 4 bases from V and 3 bases from J, with 13 bases in between. The CDR3 length is 14 residues. The CDR3 DNA reads TGTGCCAGCAGTTGGAATAGGGAGGTCTACGAGCAGTACTTC. This codes for CASSWNREVYEQYF.

This chain uses TRBV4-1 with TRBJ2-1, with 8 bases identical to TRBD2. CDR1 and CDR2 from the germline V gene are MGHRA and YSYEKL. J was trimmed by 3 bases and V by 4 bases; bases with no gene match: 8. CDR3 length: 16 amino acids. The CDR3 DNA is TGCGCCAGCAGCCTAAGGAGCGGGAGCGACTACAATGAGCAGTTCTTC. It yields the protein CASSLRSGSDYNEQFF.

The V gene is TRBV21-1, the J gene TRBJ2-2; the listed D gene, TRBD1, was not tested against the DNA. TRBV21-1 is tagged as a pseudogene. The CDR3 is made up of 17 amino acids. The DNA for the CDR3 is TGTGCCAGCAGCCTAGGGACAGTCGTAAAATACACCGGGGAGCTGTTTTTT. It codes for CASSLGTVVKYTGELFF.

The DNA of the CDR3 is TGCGCCAGCAGCTCGACCGGGACGGAGGGAGGAAACATTCAGTACTTC. Translation: CASSSTGTEGGNIQYF. This chain uses TRBV5-1 with TRBJ2-4; D is possibly TRBD2 (6 bases). Germline assignment: CDR1 SGHRS and CDR2 YFSETQ. The CDR3 has 16 residues. V lost 3 bases to trimming and J lost 6 bases, with 19 bases between them.

This clone appeared a single time. The chain combines TRBV9 with TRBJ2-5, with 7 bases lining up with TRBD2. J lost 5 bases, V lost 4 bases, and 11 bases had no gene match. This CDR3 has 15 residues. Germline V gene sequence: CDR1 SGDLS, CDR2 YYNGEE. CDR3 coding DNA: TGTGCCAGCAGCCCTCGAGGACTAGAGCGGGAGACCCAGTACTTC. Amino acids: CASSPRGLERETQYF.

The chain is built from TRBV2 and TRBJ1-6; D remains unclear. Trimming pared 8 bases from V and 7 bases from J, leaving 6 bases between. CDR3 length: 11 residues. The germline V gene encodes CDR1 SNHLY and CDR2 FYNNEI. The CDR3 spells CASESNSPLHF. The CDR3 DNA sequence: TGTGCCAGCGAGTCAAATTCACCCCTCCACTTT.

This clone was seen once. The genes are TRBV27 and TRBJ2-7, with 8 nucleotides matching TRBD1. The CDR3 length is 15 residues. With 6 bases clipped from V and 6 bases from J, the junction kept 13 bases outside the gene matches. The germline gives CDR1 MNHEY, CDR2 SMNVEV (reference sequence). This CDR3 reads CASSPYDRGKREQYF. Written as DNA, the CDR3 is TGTGCCAGCAGCCCATATGACAGGGGTAAGCGCGAGCAGTACTTC.

This clone was observed a handful of times. The genes are TRBV7-9 and TRBJ1-5; D gene ambiguous. Germline CDR1 reads SEHNR; CDR2 reads FQNEAQ (reference sequence). Trimming pared 1 base from V and 5 bases from J, leaving 15 bases between. This CDR3 contains 16 residues. The CDR3 loop reads CASSLGGTRIDQPQHF. The CDR3 DNA reads as TGTGCCAGCAGCTTAGGAGGCACGAGGATAGATCAGCCCCAGCATTTT.

The V gene is TRBV29-1, the J gene TRBJ2-5; 7 bases line up with TRBD2. The CDR3 loop spans 12 amino acids. The V segment lost 8 bases and the J segment 5 bases; nucleotides outside the gene matches: 8. Per the germline V gene, CDR1 is SQVTM and CDR2 is ANQGSEA. This CDR3 reads CSFLAGGETQYF. The CDR3 DNA sequence: TGCAGCTTTTTAGCGGGCGGGGAGACCCAGTACTTC.

The chain recombines TRBV4-1 with TRBJ2-3, with 8 bases identical to TRBD2. The junction had 7 bases not matched to a gene; V was cut back by 4 bases and J by 4 bases. There are 15 residues in the CDR3. Germline CDR1 MGHRA, CDR2 YSYEKL. The CDR3: CASSPQRELPDTQYF. CDR3 coding DNA: TGCGCCAGCAGCCCTCAGCGGGAGTTGCCAGATACGCAGTATTTT.

This chain joins TRBV2 and TRBJ2-1; possibly TRBD1 for D (5 bases). Germline assignment: CDR1 SNHLY and CDR2 FYNNEI. The CDR3 is 14 residues long. Trimming took 4 bases from V and 6 from J, leaving 13 bases between them. The CDR3 loop reads CASSAGLAANEQFF. The CDR3 nucleotides read TGTGCCAGCAGTGCAGGGTTGGCCGCCAATGAGCAGTTCTTC.

The genes are TRBV6-5 and TRBJ2-5; 16 positions match TRBD2. This CDR3 region has 13 residues. Unmatched junction bases numbered 8, after V lost 10 bases and J lost 12 bases. Germline V gene data show CDR1 as MNHEY and CDR2 as SVGAGI. CDR3 in DNA: TGTGCCACCCGGGGACTAGCGGGGGGGCGCGAGTACTTC. Amino acid sequence: CATRGLAGGREYF.

In the case of this clone: Because the CDR3 is missing its conserved closing phenylalanine or tryptophan, this is likely a read error. Because the CDR3's place on the DNA is in doubt, the DNA is left out and the CDR3 is given as listed by TCRdb. This chain joins TRBV20-1 and TRBJ1-1. The CDR3 is made up of 11 amino acids, end residues included. Germline CDR1 reads DFQATT; CDR2 reads SNEGSKA (reference sequence). The CDR3 spells CSASSSRPPAL.

The DNA for the CDR3 is TGTGCCAGCAGCAGAAAACTCACAGGGCTGGGCACTGAAGCTTTCTTT. Its protein product is CASSRKLTGLGTEAFF. The rearrangement links TRBV5-4 to TRBJ1-1, with a possible D match to TRBD1 (6 bases). This CDR3 spans 16 amino acids. Germline V gives CDR1 SGHNT, CDR2 YYREEE (reference sequence). The V gene lost 4 bases and the J gene lost 4 bases, with 20 bases spanning the gap.

The genes are TRBV28 and TRBJ1-1; D remains ambiguous. The CDR3 spans 15 residues. Germline lookup yields CDR1 MDHEN and CDR2 SYDVKM. V lost 5 bases and J 6 bases, leaving 19 bases between the germline ends. CDR3 loop: CASSTPNRGIPEAFF. In nucleotides, the CDR3 is TGTGCCAGCAGTACCCCAAATCGAGGGATCCCTGAAGCTTTCTTT.

The rearrangement links TRBV29-1 to TRBJ1-2, with D possibly being TRBD1 (6 bases). The CDR3 runs to 13 residues. The germline V gene has CDR1 SQVTM and CDR2 ANQGSEA. V shed 7 bases and J shed 2 bases, with 14 bases lying between them. The CDR3 nucleotides read TGCAGCGCCGTGGGGCAGGGGAACTATGGCTACACCTTC. Amino acid sequence: CSAVGQGNYGYTF.

This chain joins TRBV5-6 and TRBJ1-2; unclear D gene. CDR3 length: 14 residues. Germline lookup yields CDR1 SGHDT and CDR2 YYEEEE. The V end was cut by 4 bases, the J end by 7 bases, with 17 bases between. In nucleotides, the CDR3 is TGTGCCAGCAGCGAGGGCATAAGGACGTTTGGCTACACCTTC. This translates into CASSEGIRTFGYTF.

The rearrangement uses TRBV7-9 and TRBJ1-5; perhaps TRBD1 as D (5 bases). In germline, CDR1 is SEHNR, CDR2 FQNEAQ (reference sequence). CDR3 length equals 14 residues. Trimming shortened V by 1 base and J by 5 bases, and 9 bases separated the two germline ends. CDR3 residues: CASSLGTRDQPQHF. DNA of the CDR3: TGTGCCAGCAGCTTAGGGACAAGGGATCAGCCCCAGCATTTT.

The rearrangement uses TRBV5-1 and TRBJ1-2; D uncertain. V gave up 0 bases and J gave up 1 base, with 7 bases separating them. Per the germline V gene, CDR1 is SGHRS and CDR2 is YFSETQ. The CDR3 spans 14 residues. The CDR3 nucleotides read TGCGCCAGCAGCTTGGCCCCAGTTAACTATGGCTACACCTTC. Encoded protein: CASSLAPVNYGYTF.

This clone was detected only a few times. This sequence joins TRBV2 and TRBJ1-2; D unresolved. The CDR3 has 13 residues. The V gene lost 3 bases and the J gene lost 4 bases, with 9 bases spanning the gap. The germline CDR1 and CDR2 sequences are SNHLY and FYNNEI. The chain's CDR3 is CASSEEGFYGYTF. The DNA of the CDR3 is TGTGCCAGCAGTGAGGAGGGCTTCTATGGCTACACCTTC.

Regarding this clone: The junction departs from germline at one end; a sequencing error may be responsible. V gene TRBV7-7 combines with J gene TRBJ2-7; 7 bases are shared with TRBD2. The CDR3 runs to 13 residues. Germline loops: CDR1 SSHAT, CDR2 FNYEAQ (reference sequence). CDR3 sequence: CASSSTERGEQYF. The CDR3 region has the DNA TGTGCTAGCAGCTCGACAGAGCGGGGCGAGCAGTACTTC.

This clone was detected only a few times. The CDR3 sequence is CASSYSKWGDTIYF. The CDR3 DNA sequence: TGTGCCAGCAGTTACTCGAAATGGGGAGACACCATATATTTT. The rearrangement uses TRBV6-5 and TRBJ1-3; D call uncertain. The germline V and J ends were trimmed by 0 bases and 8 bases, with 11 bases remaining between them. The CDR3 loop spans 14 amino acids. The V gene's germline CDR1 is MNHEY and CDR2 SVGAGI.

The rearrangement uses TRBV2 and TRBJ2-5; 9 nucleotides align to TRBD2. The J call may be incorrect, as the DNA end agrees better with TRBJ2-7. Per the germline V gene, CDR1 is SNHLY and CDR2 is FYNNEI. CDR3 length: 15 residues. CDR3 nucleotide sequence: TGTGCCAGCAGTGAAGCTAGCGGGAGATGGTACGAGCAGTACTTC. Translating it yields CASSEASGRWYEQYF.

In regard to this clone: This sample also contains other DNA sequences that code for the same CDR3. The rearrangement uses TRBV9 and TRBJ2-5; D unresolved. The CDR3 runs to 12 residues. Trimming took 0 bases from V and 4 from J, leaving 4 bases between them. Germline loops: CDR1 SGDLS, CDR2 YYNGEE. The CDR3 here is CASSVDRETQYF. In DNA form, the CDR3 reads TGTGCCAGCAGCGTAGATAGAGAGACCCAGTACTTC.

A single count supports this clone. The gene calls are TRBV6-5 and TRBJ2-4, with a weak D call TRBD2 (6 bases). The ends were cut back, 6 bases at V and 0 bases at J, with 12 bases in the middle. This CDR3 contains 15 residues. Germline V gene lookup returns CDR1 MNHEY and CDR2 SVGAGI. CDR3 DNA sequence: TGTGCCAGCAGACCCTCCGGGGGAGCCAAAAACATTCAGTACTTC. Protein product: CASRPSGGAKNIQYF.

The genes are TRBV5-1 and TRBJ2-1; perhaps TRBD2 as D (6 bases). The CDR3 spans 17 residues. The germline gives CDR1 SGHRS, CDR2 YFSETQ. V was cut by 0 bases and J by 4 bases, with 17 bases left in between. DNA of the CDR3: TGCGCCAGCAGCTTGGGGGCGGGGACCCCTACATACAATGAGCAGTTCTTC. Translating gives CASSLGAGTPTYNEQFF.

This sequence joins TRBV5-1 and TRBJ1-2; D is perhaps TRBD1 (5 bases). V lost 2 bases, J lost 4 bases, and 9 bases lay in between. The CDR3 contains 13 residues. CDR1 and CDR2 (germline): SGHRS, YFSETQ. The CDR3 protein is CASSFGRGYGYTF. CDR3 DNA sequence: TGCGCCAGCAGCTTCGGAAGGGGCTATGGCTACACCTTC. Using reference TRBV5-1 and TRBJ1-2 for the parts outside the CDR3, the full variable domain is KAGVTQTPRYLIKTRGQQVTLSCSPISGHRSVSWYQQTPGQGLQFLFEYFSETQRNKGNFPGRFSGRQFSNSRSEMNVSTLELGDSALYLCASSFGRGYGYTFGSGTRLTVV.